The entry that follows covers one T cell receptor (beta chain) sequence. These data come from a study of cytotoxic CD8 clonotypes in ibrutinib-treated CLL. V lost 1 base and J lost 3, with 9 bases in between. This CDR3 is 14 amino acids long. Per the germline V gene, CDR1 is SGHDN and CDR2 is FVKESK. Here immunoSEQ multiplex PCR was the method, and the copy in TCRdb shows in-frame clones only, minus some. The table includes tens of thousands of clones, roughly 59% detected once. This TCR derives from a human donor with chronic lymphocytic leukemia. Sequenced here: PBMCs, sampled after 12 months of ibrutinib treatment. V gene TRBV14 combines with J gene TRBJ1-1; D remains unclear. CDR3 in DNA: TGTGCCAGCAGCCAAGTGGGTAGGTACACTGAAGCTTTCTTT. It is translated as CASSQVGRYTEAFF.